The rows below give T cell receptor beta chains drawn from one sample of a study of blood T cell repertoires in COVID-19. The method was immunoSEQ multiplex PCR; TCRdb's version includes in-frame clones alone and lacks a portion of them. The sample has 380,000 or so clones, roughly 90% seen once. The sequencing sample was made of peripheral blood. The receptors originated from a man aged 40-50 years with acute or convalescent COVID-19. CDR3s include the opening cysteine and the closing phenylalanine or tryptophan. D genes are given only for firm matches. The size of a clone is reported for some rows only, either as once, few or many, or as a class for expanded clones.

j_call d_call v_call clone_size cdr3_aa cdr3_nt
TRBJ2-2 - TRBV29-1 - CSVEAAANTGELFF TGCAGCGTTGAAGCCGCGGCGAACACCGGGGAGCTGTTTTTT
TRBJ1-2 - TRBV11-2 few CASSLDGYYGYTF TGTGCCAGCAGCTTAGACGGGTACTATGGCTACACCTTC
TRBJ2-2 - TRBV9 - CASSDLTPGTGELFF TGTGCCAGCAGCGATCTTACCCCAGGCACCGGGGAGCTGTTTTTT
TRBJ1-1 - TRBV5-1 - CASSWVGASTEAFF TGCGCCAGCAGCTGGGTGGGGGCTAGCACTGAAGCTTTCTTT
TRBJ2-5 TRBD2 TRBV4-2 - CASSQGEGGEETQYF TGTGCCAGCAGCCAAGGGGAGGGCGGGGAAGAGACCCAGTACTTC
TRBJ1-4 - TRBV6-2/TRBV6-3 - CASSQQGRGSEKLFF TGTGCCAGCAGCCAACAGGGTCGTGGAAGTGAAAAACTGTTTTTT
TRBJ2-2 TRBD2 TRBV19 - CASRVAGTAGELFF TGTGCCAGTAGGGTAGCGGGTACTGCCGGGGAGCTGTTTTTT
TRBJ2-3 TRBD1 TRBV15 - CATSTRQGVRDTQYF TGTGCCACCAGCACAAGACAGGGGGTAAGAGATACGCAGTATTTT
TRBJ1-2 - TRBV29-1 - CSVRKGANYGYTF TGCAGCGTCCGCAAAGGGGCTAACTATGGCTACACCTTC
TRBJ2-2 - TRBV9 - CASNAGIPNTGELFF TGTGCCAGCAACGCCGGGATCCCGAACACCGGGGAGCTGTTTTTT